Shown below are 20 T cell receptor beta chains from a single sample sequenced in a study of blood T cell repertoires in COVID-19. Method: immunoSEQ multiplex PCR; TCRdb's copy keeps in-frame clones and lacks some. Here the sample spans around 140,000 clones, around 87% being singletons. Sequenced input: peripheral blood. These receptor sequences come from a man between 65 and 85 years old with active COVID-19.

CDR3 sequence (DNA): TGTGCCAGCATCCAGACAGTAGAGTCTGGAAACACCATATATTTT. As protein: CASIQTVESGNTIYF. The chain couples TRBV28 to TRBJ1-3; D possibly corresponds to TRBD1 (5 bases). Germline V lookup: CDR1 MDHEN, CDR2 SYDVKM. This CDR3 is 15 amino acids long. The V end was cut by 7 bases, the J end by 1 base, with 14 bases between.

This clone was observed a few times. The V call is TRBV27, the J call TRBJ2-3; TRBD2 aligns across 8 bases. The V and J ends lost 9 bases and 1 base, in that order; junction bases with no gene match: 6. CDR1 MNHEY and CDR2 SMNVEV come from the germline V gene (reference sequence). CDR3 length: 14 residues. CDR3 DNA sequence: TGTGCCAGTGGGCAGCGGGGGCGCACAGATACGCAGTATTTT. The encoded protein is CASGQRGRTDTQYF.

This chain joins TRBV5-5 and TRBJ2-5; 9 nucleotides agree with TRBD2. This CDR3 comprises 16 residues. Per germline, CDR1 SGHKS and CDR2 YYEKEE (reference sequence). V shed 3 bases and J 1 base; nucleotides not matched to a gene: 7. CDR3 nucleotides: TGTGCCAGCAGCTCCCTAGCGGGAAGGAGCCAAGAGACCCAGTACTTC. This encodes CASSSLAGRSQETQYF.

The V and J genes are TRBV2 and TRBJ1-1; D remains unclear. V was cut by 7 bases and J by 5 bases, with 14 bases left in between. The V gene's germline CDR1 is SNHLY and CDR2 FYNNEI. This CDR3 contains 13 residues. CDR3 amino acids: CASNIPQMTEAFF. CDR3 coding DNA: TGTGCCAGCAACATCCCCCAAATGACTGAAGCTTTCTTT.

This chain joins TRBV16 and TRBJ1-1, with D possibly being TRBD1 (5 bases). Trimming cost V 4 bases and J 5 bases, with 14 bases left between them. CDR1 is KGHSY and CDR2 is FQNENV in the germline V gene. This CDR3 is built from 14 residues. In DNA form, the CDR3 reads TGTGCCAGCAGCCCCCTCAGGGCATCGACTGAAGCTTTCTTT. Its translation: CASSPLRASTEAFF.

This chain connects TRBV3-1 (or the pseudogene TRBV3-2) to TRBJ2-7, with D possibly being TRBD2 (6 bases). CDR3 length equals 14 residues. The V end was cut by 6 bases, the J end by 2 bases, with 14 bases between. Germline V gives CDR1 LGHDT, CDR2 YNNKEL (reference sequence). The CDR3 is CASSLRREPYEQYF. In DNA form, the CDR3 reads TGTGCCAGCAGTTTGAGGCGGGAACCCTACGAGCAGTACTTC.

The chain is built from TRBV7-9 and TRBJ2-5; D unresolved. Germline CDR1 is SEHNR and CDR2 is FQNEAQ (reference sequence). The CDR3 sequence is 15 residues long. V was pared by 1 base and J by 2 bases, with 11 bases between. CDR3 sequence (DNA): TGTGCCAGCAGCTTAGGGCGGCAGATGCAAGAGACCCAGTACTTC. It codes for CASSLGRQMQETQYF.

The rearrangement uses TRBV28 and TRBJ1-1; D perhaps matches TRBD1 (6 bases). CDR3 length: 14 amino acids. Germline values: CDR1 MDHEN, CDR2 SYDVKM. Trimming pared 6 bases from V and 1 base from J, leaving 12 bases between. The CDR3 DNA sequence: TGTGCCAGCAGAGAGCGGGGGCCGAACACTGAAGCTTTCTTT. It yields the protein CASRERGPNTEAFF.

The chain recombines TRBV27 with TRBJ2-2; D is unclear. This CDR3 has 18 residues. Trimming shortened V by 1 base and J by 0 bases, and 15 bases separated the two germline ends. Germline V gene data show CDR1 as MNHEY and CDR2 as SMNVEV (reference sequence). The CDR3 nucleotides are TGTGCCAGCAGTTTATATATGCGTGGCAGGCCGAACACCGGGGAGCTGTTTTTT. It specifies CASSLYMRGRPNTGELFF.

J is TRBJ2-7 and V is TRBV11-2; 7 positions match TRBD1. The CDR3 extends over 15 amino acids. Trimming removed 1 base from V and 6 bases from J; junction bases left unmatched: 9. Germline assignment: CDR1 SGHAT and CDR2 FQNNGV. CDR3 protein: CASSLAGTGVSEQYF. The CDR3 DNA reads TGTGCCAGCAGCTTAGCGGGAACAGGGGTCTCCGAGCAGTACTTC.

This chain uses TRBV6-5 with TRBJ1-6; D is unresolved. Trimming took 8 bases from V and 14 from J, leaving 19 bases between them. The CDR3 loop spans 13 amino acids. Germline lookup yields CDR1 MNHEY and CDR2 SVGAGI. This CDR3 is CASFSNLEATLHF. CDR3 sequence (DNA): TGTGCCAGCTTTAGTAACCTCGAGGCAACCCTCCACTTT.

V usage is TRBV18 and J usage is TRBJ2-4; D might be TRBD2 (5 bases). The CDR3 sequence is 15 residues long. From germline, CDR1 is KGHSH and CDR2 LQKENI. V dropped 3 bases and J dropped 4 bases, with 13 bases sitting between them. As DNA, the CDR3 is TGTGCCAGCTCACCCTCCGGGAACCCAAAAAACATTCAGTACTTC. This gives the protein CASSPSGNPKNIQYF.

The table lists this clone with a few counts. V and J are TRBV29-1 and TRBJ1-1; a weak D match, TRBD1 (5 bases). V was pared by 0 bases and J by 5 bases, with 10 bases between. The CDR3 spans 13 residues. Germline values: CDR1 SQVTM, CDR2 ANQGSEA. This chain's CDR3 is CSVEDRKGTEAFF. In nucleotides, the CDR3 is TGCAGCGTTGAAGATAGGAAGGGGACTGAAGCTTTCTTT.

This clone was seen once. This chain uses TRBV3-1 (or the pseudogene TRBV3-2) with TRBJ1-3, with 7 bases fitting TRBD1. This CDR3 has 16 residues. The germline V gene has CDR1 LGHDT and CDR2 YNNKEL (reference sequence). The V gene end was trimmed by 6 bases and the J gene end by 2 bases; junction bases not matched to a gene: 10. As DNA, the CDR3 is TGTGCCAGCAGTCTCCTAGGAGACAGGGCTGGAAACACCATATATTTT. Translating it yields CASSLLGDRAGNTIYF.

This rearrangement joins TRBV9 to TRBJ2-7; D unclear. The length of the CDR3 is 15 residues. Trimming stripped 0 bases from V and 0 bases from J, with 10 bases between. Germline CDR1 and CDR2: SGDLS and YYNGEE. Here the CDR3 DNA reads TGTGCCAGCAGCGTAGCCCCGGGTCCCTCCTACGAGCAGTACTTC. It encodes CASSVAPGPSYEQYF.

V is TRBV5-5 and J is TRBJ1-1; D gene ambiguous. CDR1 is SGHKS and CDR2 is YYEKEE in the germline V gene (reference sequence). The CDR3 has 13 amino acids. V was cut by 4 bases and J by 4 bases, with 11 bases left in between. The CDR3 DNA reads TGTGCCAGCAGCGTCCCCGGTGGCACTGAAGCTTTCTTT. As protein: CASSVPGGTEAFF.

The chain is built from TRBV24-1 and TRBJ2-2; D is unclear. The CDR3 spans 15 residues. Germline V gene lookup returns CDR1 KGHDR and CDR2 SFDVKD. Between the trimmed V and J ends, which lost 0 bases and 8 bases, there was a span of 12 bases. The chain's CDR3 is CATSDLAGSRGELFF. Written as DNA, the CDR3 is TGTGCCACCAGTGATTTGGCCGGGTCTCGGGGGGAGCTGTTTTTT.

This chain links TRBV5-1 with TRBJ1-1; 7 nucleotides match TRBD1. The germline V gene encodes CDR1 SGHRS and CDR2 YFSETQ. CDR3 size: 14 residues. J lost 6 bases, V lost 4 bases, and 9 bases had no gene match. In nucleotides, the CDR3 is TGCGCCAGCAGCCGACTAACTCAGGGGGCTGAAGCTTTCTTT. It encodes CASSRLTQGAEAFF.

This chain joins TRBV28 and TRBJ2-3; no reliable D call. Germline V gene lookup returns CDR1 MDHEN and CDR2 SYDVKM. Trimming left V 3 bases short and J 2 bases short, with 12 bases between. The CDR3 is 15 amino acids. DNA of the CDR3: TGTGCCAGCAGTTTCGCCCGCGCACTCACAGATACGCAGTATTTT. Its translation: CASSFARALTDTQYF.

The chain employs TRBV7-2 and TRBJ1-6; 8 bases are shared with TRBD1. Germline CDR1 reads SGHTA; CDR2 reads FQGNSA. The ends lost 4 bases at V and 9 bases at J; junction bases unmatched: 5. CDR3 length: 14 residues. Written as DNA, the CDR3 is TGTGCCAGCAGCTCCCAGGACAGGGTTTCACCCCTCCACTTT. Translated: CASSSQDRVSPLHF.